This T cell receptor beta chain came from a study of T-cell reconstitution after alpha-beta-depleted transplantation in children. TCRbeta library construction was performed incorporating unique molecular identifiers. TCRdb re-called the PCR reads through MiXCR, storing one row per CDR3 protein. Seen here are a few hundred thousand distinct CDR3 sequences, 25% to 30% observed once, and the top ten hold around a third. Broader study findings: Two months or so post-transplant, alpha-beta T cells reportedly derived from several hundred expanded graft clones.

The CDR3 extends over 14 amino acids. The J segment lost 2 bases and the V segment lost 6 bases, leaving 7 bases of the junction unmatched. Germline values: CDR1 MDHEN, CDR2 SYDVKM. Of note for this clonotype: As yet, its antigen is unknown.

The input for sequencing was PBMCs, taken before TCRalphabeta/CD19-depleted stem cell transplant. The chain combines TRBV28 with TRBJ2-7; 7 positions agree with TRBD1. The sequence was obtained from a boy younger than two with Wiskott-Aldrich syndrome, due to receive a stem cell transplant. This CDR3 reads CASSPTGTTYEQYF. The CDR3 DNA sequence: TGTGCCAGCAGCCCGACAGGGACCACCTACGAGCAGTACTTC.